A single sample is the source of the 15 T cell receptor beta chains below, sequenced in a study of cytomegalovirus exposure and HLA in healthy donors. The table came from immunoSEQ multiplex PCR; TCRdb's copy has only in-frame clones and leaves some out. Among approximately 280,000 clones listed, 80% to 90% were seen once. Sample: PBMCs. The source is a woman under 30 in good health and CMV-seronegative.

The chain couples TRBV25-1 to TRBJ1-5; 7 nucleotides line up with TRBD1. The CDR3 spans 16 residues. V dropped 4 bases and J dropped 2; count of bases not matched to a gene: 8. Germline values: CDR1 MGHDK, CDR2 SYGVNS. For the CDR3, the DNA is TGTGCCAGCAGTGGACCCCGACAGGGCCGCAATCAGCCCCAGCATTTT. Encoded protein: CASSGPRQGRNQPQHF. The full variable domain, rest sourced from reference TRBV25-1 and TRBJ1-5, is EADIYQTPRYLVIGTGKKITLECSQTMGHDKMYWYQQDPGMELHLIHYSYGVNSTEKGDLSSESTVSRIRTEHFPLTLESARPSHTSQYLCASSGPRQGRNQPQHFGDGTRLSIL.

The DNA of the CDR3 is TGCAGCGTTGTAGGAGGCGGGGGTAACTACAATGAGCAGTTCTTC. Translating it yields CSVVGGGGNYNEQFF. The chain links TRBV29-1 to TRBJ2-1, with 7 nucleotides matching TRBD2. J lost 3 bases, V lost 4 bases, and 9 bases had no gene match. Germline CDR1 and CDR2: SQVTM and ANQGSEA. The CDR3 length is 15 residues.

This chain joins TRBV28 and TRBJ2-3; TRBD2 matches at 11 bases. The CDR3 contains 15 residues. CDR1 and CDR2 (germline): MDHEN, SYDVKM. The J segment lost 5 bases and the V segment lost 5 bases, leaving 6 bases of the junction unmatched. CDR3 in DNA: TGTGCCAGCAGTCTACTTAGCGGGGGGGGAGATACGCAGTATTTT. Amino acid sequence: CASSLLSGGGDTQYF. Filled out from reference TRBV28 and TRBJ2-3, the complete variable domain reads DVKVTQSSRYLVKRTGEKVFLECVQDMDHENMFWYRQDPGLGLRLIYFSYDVKMKEKGDIPEGYSVSREKKERFSLILESASTNQTSMYLCASSLLSGGGDTQYFGPGTRLTVL.

The V call is TRBV25-1, the J call TRBJ2-3; D may be TRBD2 (7 bases). This CDR3 spans 15 amino acids. V shed 2 bases and J shed 2 bases, with 11 bases lying between them. Germline V gene data show CDR1 as MGHDK and CDR2 as SYGVNS. This CDR3 is CASSESGTPTDTQYF. Written as DNA, the CDR3 is TGTGCCAGCAGTGAAAGCGGGACACCCACAGATACGCAGTATTTT.

The J gene is TRBJ2-7, the V gene TRBV18; D call uncertain. V lost 3 bases, J lost 0 bases, and 9 bases lay in between. The length of the CDR3 is 14 residues. Germline values: CDR1 KGHSH, CDR2 LQKENI. This CDR3 is CASSPGFSSYEQYF. Here the CDR3 DNA reads TGTGCCAGCTCACCCGGGTTTAGCTCCTACGAGCAGTACTTC.

The chain uses TRBV27 and TRBJ2-1; D remains unclear. Germline-derived CDR1 and CDR2 are MNHEY and SMNVEV (reference sequence). Trimming took off 6 bases at V and 0 bases at J, with 12 bases between the two ends. The CDR3 loop spans 15 amino acids. CDR3 residues: CASSLQLSSYNEQFF. In DNA form, the CDR3 reads TGTGCCAGCAGCTTACAATTGAGCTCCTACAATGAGCAGTTCTTC.

The V gene is TRBV5-4, the J gene TRBJ2-7, with 9 bases identical to TRBD2. This CDR3 is built from 15 residues. Germline V gene lookup returns CDR1 SGHNT and CDR2 YYREEE (reference sequence). The trim removed 3 bases at V and 5 bases at J, leaving 9 bases unmatched. The CDR3 DNA reads as TGTGCCAGCAGCTGGTCAAGCGGGGGGCCCCACGAGCAGTACTTC. Translation gives CASSWSSGGPHEQYF.

V and J are TRBV28 and TRBJ1-1; 9 nucleotides align to TRBD1. Trimming took 5 bases from V and 7 from J; bases not matched to a gene: 5. The CDR3 totals 13 residues. Germline CDR1 reads MDHEN; CDR2 reads SYDVKM. CDR3 protein: CASSLPGQGEAFF. CDR3 sequence (DNA): TGTGCCAGCAGTCTCCCGGGACAGGGTGAAGCTTTCTTT.

The chain combines TRBV7-8 with TRBJ2-7; TRBD2 matches 11 bases. Looked up from germline, CDR1 is SGHVS and CDR2 is FQNEAQ. CDR3 length equals 16 residues. V shed 5 bases and J 7 bases; nucleotides not matched to a gene: 13. In nucleotides, the CDR3 is TGTGCCAGCAGCACCGGGACTAGCGGATTTCTTTTAGAGCAGTACTTC. Encoded protein: CASSTGTSGFLLEQYF.

This clone was observed a single time. The chain couples TRBV7-9 to TRBJ1-5; 9 bases line up with TRBD1. V was clipped by 4 bases and J by 2 bases; unmatched bases: 9. The CDR3 runs to 17 residues. Germline-derived CDR1 and CDR2 are SEHNR and FQNEAQ (reference sequence). CDR3 nucleotides: TGTGCCAGCAGCTGGGGGGCTACAGGGGGCGGCAATCAGCCCCAGCATTTT. Its protein is CASSWGATGGGNQPQHF.

The chain recombines TRBV7-9 with TRBJ1-1; the match to TRBD1 covers 10 bases. CDR3 length: 15 amino acids. Germline CDR1 is SEHNR and CDR2 is FQNEAQ (reference sequence). J lost 11 bases, V lost 3 bases, and 12 bases had no gene match. The CDR3 sequence is CASSFEGTGAVNAFF. CDR3 DNA: TGTGCCAGCAGCTTTGAGGGGACAGGGGCGGTTAACGCTTTCTTT.

The gene calls are TRBV30 and TRBJ2-7, with 7 bases that match TRBD2. The V segment lost 3 bases and the J segment 6 bases; nucleotides outside the gene matches: 5. The germline V gene encodes CDR1 GTSNPN and CDR2 SVGIG (reference sequence). CDR3 length equals 12 residues. This chain's CDR3 is CAWSLGRAEQYF. The CDR3 DNA follows: TGTGCCTGGAGCCTGGGGAGGGCCGAGCAGTACTTC.

J is TRBJ2-2 and V is TRBV9, with a tentative D call TRBD1 (6 bases). This CDR3 spans 14 amino acids. Germline-derived CDR1 and CDR2 are SGDLS and YYNGEE. V was pared by 2 bases and J by 3 bases, with 8 bases between. The CDR3 DNA is TGTGCCAGCAGCGTGCAGGGGTACACCGGGGAGCTGTTTTTT. Protein product: CASSVQGYTGELFF.

The chain has TRBV28 and TRBJ1-5, with D perhaps matching TRBD1 (6 bases). CDR3 size: 13 residues. Deletions cut 5 bases from V and 4 bases from J, with 9 bases between. Germline V gene lookup returns CDR1 MDHEN and CDR2 SYDVKM. In DNA, the CDR3 is TGTGCCAGCAGTCAACAGGGAAATCAGCCCCAGCATTTT. Amino acid sequence: CASSQQGNQPQHF.

The table lists this clone with a count of one. The rearrangement joins TRBV28 to TRBJ1-2; 7 nucleotides align to TRBD1. Germline-derived CDR1 and CDR2 are MDHEN and SYDVKM. V lost 5 bases and J lost 3; bases outside the gene matches: 3. The CDR3 is 13 residues long. The CDR3 coding sequence is TGTGCCAGCAGTCTCGGGACAGACTATGGCTACACCTTC. Translating gives CASSLGTDYGYTF.